This TCR beta chain appears in the sequencing data of a study of cytomegalovirus exposure and HLA in healthy donors. This clone was picked up one time. Trimming took 5 bases from V and 1 from J, leaving 11 bases between them. This CDR3 is built from 14 residues. Germline lookup yields CDR1 ENHRY and CDR2 SYGVKD. The primer mix had 60 Vbeta and 13 Jbeta primers. Libraries were prepared by immunoSEQ multiplex PCR; TCRdb keeps only in-frame clonotypes and omits some of them. The table has some 110,000 clones, approximately 70% seen once. The material sequenced was PBMCs. The sequence derives from a man between 25 and 39 years old in good health and CMV-seronegative. The V call is TRBV10-3, the J call TRBJ2-5; TRBD2 might be the D (6 bases). The CDR3 DNA is TGTGCCATCAGTCCACCGGGACTCCAAGAGACCCAGTACTTC. Translating gives CAISPPGLQETQYF.